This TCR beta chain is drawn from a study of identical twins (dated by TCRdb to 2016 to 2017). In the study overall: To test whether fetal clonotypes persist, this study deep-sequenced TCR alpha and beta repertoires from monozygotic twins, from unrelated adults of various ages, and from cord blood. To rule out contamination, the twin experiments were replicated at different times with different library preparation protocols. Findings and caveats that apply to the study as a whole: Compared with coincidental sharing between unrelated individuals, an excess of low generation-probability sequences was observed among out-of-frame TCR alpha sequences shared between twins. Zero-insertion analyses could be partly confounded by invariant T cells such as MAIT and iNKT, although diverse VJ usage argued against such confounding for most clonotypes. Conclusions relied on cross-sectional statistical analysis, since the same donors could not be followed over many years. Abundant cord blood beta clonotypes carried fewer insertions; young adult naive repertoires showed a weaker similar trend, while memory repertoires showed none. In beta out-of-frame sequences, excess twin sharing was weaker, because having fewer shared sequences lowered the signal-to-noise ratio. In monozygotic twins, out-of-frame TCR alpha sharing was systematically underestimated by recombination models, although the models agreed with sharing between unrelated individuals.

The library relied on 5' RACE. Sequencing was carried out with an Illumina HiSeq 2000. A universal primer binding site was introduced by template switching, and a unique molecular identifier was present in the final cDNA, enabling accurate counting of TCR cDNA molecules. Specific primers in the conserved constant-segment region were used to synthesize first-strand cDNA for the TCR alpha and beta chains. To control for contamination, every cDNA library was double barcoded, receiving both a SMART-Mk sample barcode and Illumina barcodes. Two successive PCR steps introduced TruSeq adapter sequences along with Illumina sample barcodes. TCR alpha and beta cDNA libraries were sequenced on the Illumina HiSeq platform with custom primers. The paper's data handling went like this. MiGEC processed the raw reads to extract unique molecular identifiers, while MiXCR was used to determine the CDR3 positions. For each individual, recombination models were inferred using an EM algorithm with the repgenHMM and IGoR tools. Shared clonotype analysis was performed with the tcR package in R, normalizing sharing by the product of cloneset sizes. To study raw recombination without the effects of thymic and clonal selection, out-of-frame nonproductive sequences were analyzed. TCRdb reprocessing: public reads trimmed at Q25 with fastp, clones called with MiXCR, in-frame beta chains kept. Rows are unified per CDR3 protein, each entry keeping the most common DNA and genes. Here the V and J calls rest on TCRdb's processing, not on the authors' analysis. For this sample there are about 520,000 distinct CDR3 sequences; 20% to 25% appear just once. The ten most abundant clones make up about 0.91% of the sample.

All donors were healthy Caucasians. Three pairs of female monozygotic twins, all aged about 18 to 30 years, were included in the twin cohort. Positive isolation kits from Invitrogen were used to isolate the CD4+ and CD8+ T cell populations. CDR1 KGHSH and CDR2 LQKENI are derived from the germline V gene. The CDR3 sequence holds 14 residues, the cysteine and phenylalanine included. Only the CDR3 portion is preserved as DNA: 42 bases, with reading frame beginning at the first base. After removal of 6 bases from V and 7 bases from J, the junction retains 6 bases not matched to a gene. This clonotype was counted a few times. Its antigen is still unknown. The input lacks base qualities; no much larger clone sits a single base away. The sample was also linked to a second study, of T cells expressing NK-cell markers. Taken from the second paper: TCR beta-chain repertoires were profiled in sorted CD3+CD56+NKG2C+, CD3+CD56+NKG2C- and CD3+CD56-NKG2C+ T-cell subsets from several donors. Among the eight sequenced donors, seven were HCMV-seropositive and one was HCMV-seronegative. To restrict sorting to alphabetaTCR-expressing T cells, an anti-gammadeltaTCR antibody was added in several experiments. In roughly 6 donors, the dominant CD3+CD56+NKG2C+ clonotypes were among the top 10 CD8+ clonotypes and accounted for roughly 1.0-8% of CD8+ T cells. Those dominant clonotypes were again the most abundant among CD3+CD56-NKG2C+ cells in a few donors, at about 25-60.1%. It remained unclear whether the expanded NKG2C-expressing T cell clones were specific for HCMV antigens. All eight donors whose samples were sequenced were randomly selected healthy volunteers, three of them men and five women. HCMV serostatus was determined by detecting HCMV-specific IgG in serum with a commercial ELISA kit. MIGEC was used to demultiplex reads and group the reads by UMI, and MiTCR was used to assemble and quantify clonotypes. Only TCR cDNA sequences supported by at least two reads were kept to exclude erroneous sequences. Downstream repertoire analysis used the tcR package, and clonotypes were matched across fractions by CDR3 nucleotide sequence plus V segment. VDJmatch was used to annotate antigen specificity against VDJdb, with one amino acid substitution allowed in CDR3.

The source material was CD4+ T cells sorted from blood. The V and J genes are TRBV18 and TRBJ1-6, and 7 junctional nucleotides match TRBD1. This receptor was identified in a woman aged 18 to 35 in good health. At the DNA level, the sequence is TGTGCCAGCTCCAAGGGACAGAGAAATTCACCCCTCCACTTT. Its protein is CASSKGQRNSPLHF.